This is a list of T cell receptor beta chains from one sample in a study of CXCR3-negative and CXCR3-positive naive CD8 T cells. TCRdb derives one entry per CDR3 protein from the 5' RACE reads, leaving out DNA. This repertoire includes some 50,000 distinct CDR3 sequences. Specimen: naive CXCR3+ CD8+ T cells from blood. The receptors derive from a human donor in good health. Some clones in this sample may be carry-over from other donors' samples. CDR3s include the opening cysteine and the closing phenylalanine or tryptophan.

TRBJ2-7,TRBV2,CASSEADRVHEQYF
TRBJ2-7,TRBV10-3,CAISGSTGGSSGHEQYF
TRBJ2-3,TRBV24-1,CATSDRTSGDTDKQYF
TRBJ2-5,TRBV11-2,CASSHPLGLFQETQYF
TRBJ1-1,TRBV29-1,CSVIKSTAEAFF
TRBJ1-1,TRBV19,CASKVGTGANTEAFF
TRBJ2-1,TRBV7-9,CASSHPGQGRIYNEQFF
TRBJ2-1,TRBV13,CASSSHRTGYNEQFF
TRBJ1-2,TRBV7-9,CASSLEGVKRDGYTF
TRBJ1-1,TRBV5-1,CASSSRGQGAPEAFF
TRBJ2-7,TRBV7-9,CASSIGTNPYEQYF
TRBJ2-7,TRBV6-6,CASSPRQGVYEQYF
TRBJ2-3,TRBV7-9,CASSSQKDTQYF
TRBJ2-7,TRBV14,CASSGTGISYEQYF
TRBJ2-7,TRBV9,CASSHRQGGMYEQYF
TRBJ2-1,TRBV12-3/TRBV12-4,CASSFGGINEQFF
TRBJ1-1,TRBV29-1,CSVEKGATEAFF
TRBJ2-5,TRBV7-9,CASSSRQRERETQYF
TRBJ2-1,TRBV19,CASISDLYNEQFF
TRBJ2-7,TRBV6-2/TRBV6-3,CASRVQGTDTYEQYF
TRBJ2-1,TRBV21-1,CASSKLHRGRKDYEQFF
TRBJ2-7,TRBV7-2,CASSLDWTMTYEQYF
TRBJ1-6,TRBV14,CASSQYYNSPLHF
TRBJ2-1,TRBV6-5,CASSYSGSSYNEQFF
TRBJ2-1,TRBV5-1,CASSTHPGAEQFF
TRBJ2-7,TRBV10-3,CAISLGYEQYF
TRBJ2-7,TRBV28,CASSFPPEALSYEQYF
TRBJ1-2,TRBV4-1,CASSQDKSANYGYTF
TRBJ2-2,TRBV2,CASSAGQTNTGELFF
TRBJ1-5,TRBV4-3,CASSLGTGPNQPQHF
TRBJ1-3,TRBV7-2,CASTRPGQTPGNTIYF
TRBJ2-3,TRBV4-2,CASSQDPAGSTDTQYF
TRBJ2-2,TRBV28,CATQVSTGELFF
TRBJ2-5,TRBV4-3,CASSQDRRPQGSQETQYF
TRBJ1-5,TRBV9,CASSVTGTGDQPQHF
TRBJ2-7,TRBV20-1,CSARDGTDNYEQYF